This T cell receptor (beta chain) is drawn from a study of cytomegalovirus exposure and HLA in healthy donors (dated by TCRdb to the late 2010s). For the wider study: In an earlier analysis of under 600 of the donors, about 260 Gb of sequence data and 90 million to 120 million unique TCR beta sequences from about 179 million T cells were reported. About 280 gigabases of sequencing data and around 80 million unique TCR sequences made up an early release that covered approximately 650 HLA-typed donors. Of the roughly 430 genotyped donors, around 81% fell in the genetic ancestry cluster associated with self-reported Caucasian donors. The aim of the study was to test whether cataloging public T cell receptors could identify signatures of past pathogen exposure. Using immunosequencing, the study profiled T cell repertoires from 500 to 800 subjects and related those repertoires to cytomegalovirus serostatus. A separate validation cohort of approximately 120 different subjects was used in addition to the roughly 720-subject first cohort. To predict cytomegalovirus infection status, the study brought together high-throughput TCR immunosequencing, statistical association of individual TCRs with disease status, and machine learning. To study patterns of TCR occurrence, a later analysis re-analyzed previously published TCR beta repertoires from just over 650 donors and added high-resolution HLA genotyping. The later analysis used no new phenotypic data to find candidate immune exposures, relying instead on TCR beta sequences and their occurrence across donors. An earlier analysis of nearly 600 of the donors applied high-throughput TCR beta sequencing to assess whether each TCR beta V gene segment acted as functional or pseudogenic. Donor age, sex, ethnicity and CMV serostatus were compiled together with the repertoire data. Genome-wide SNP genotypes for about three fifths of the 666 donors were used in a later genetic analysis, which treated that subset as a discovery cohort. All discovery cohort repertoires had been generated on a single sequencing platform. HLA typing included class I and class II loci at four-digit resolution. Typing coverage varied by locus: 629-630 donors for A, B, C, DRB1 and DQB1; more than 500 for DQA1; about 570 for DPA1; 450 to 480 for DPB1. About 5 DR-DQ haplotypes were handled as single units for association and clustering, since linkage in the cohort was strong. Among about 360 genotyped donors of the cohort, an average of 235,054 unique TCR beta nucleotide sequences were sequenced per donor, roughly 20% of them non-productive. General findings and caveats noted by the study authors: The authors suggested that the approach could potentially be generalized to other disease states and immunological phenotypes. In a later analysis, HLA-associated TCR beta chains were found to be more clonally expanded and to have lower generation probabilities than equally common non-associated chains. Because counts were too low, around 17 rarely observed V segments, including chromosome 9 orphons, were left out of the earlier analysis of about 620 of the donors. Some IMGT-functional V segments, including TRBV6-2 and TRBV6-3, could not be distinguished by the 87-base-pair reads and were therefore excluded. Immune exposure information for the cohort was limited to CMV serostatus. According to a later analysis, most CMV-associated TCR beta chains appeared to be HLA-restricted, and the HLA associations seemed to be driven largely by CMV exposure. The cohort was sequenced for TCR beta chains only, and without alpha or paired-chain data the features that could be detected were limited. In a later analysis, several top co-occurrence clusters were reported to appear linked to parvovirus B19, influenza, CMV and Epstein-Barr virus. According to a later analysis, TCR association rates differed among HLA loci, with DRB1 alleles showing the most associated TCRs and HLA-C alleles showing the fewest. In vitro tests confirmed that three of the cytomegalovirus-associated TCR beta chains recognize cytomegalovirus antigens. Sequencing depth was assumed to be roughly uniform across donors in the presence/absence analyses, though that assumption may not hold. While some public TCRs were present in many individuals, most TCR sequences turned up only very rarely across donors. A further reported finding was that TCR beta sequences accurately predicted the HLA-A and HLA-B alleles for most subjects in the first cohort. HLA typing was unavailable for some donors at each locus, so association tests used only the typed subset. Compared with the roughly 700-donor mean, donors in an Asian-associated ancestry cluster had fewer N-insertions in productive TCRs, according to a later genetic analysis. Linkage disequilibrium might explain the correlated functional status among segregating V segments, but an unknown experimental factor could not be excluded. At a false discovery rate of 0.05, a later analysis linked under 20,000 TCR beta sequences to specific HLA alleles. A later genetic analysis associated a missense DCLRE1C variant with V-gene and J-gene trimming of TCR beta chains, and an independent cohort replicated the association. Cytomegalovirus status was reported to be diagnosed by the classifier with high specificity and sensitivity in both the original and validation cohorts. The study gave a list of around 170 TCR beta chains associated with cytomegalovirus. Broadly in line with IMGT annotations, most TCR beta V segments showed up in productive rearrangements about 87% or about 30% of the time in an earlier analysis of several hundred of the donors. Strong co-occurrence of HLA alleles, especially DR and DQ, made assigning TCR associations to individual alleles difficult. The sequencing pipeline was judged likely to have produced a cluster of highly shared sequence variants as a technical artifact.

Library preparation was by the immunoSEQ multiplex PCR assay. For the multiplex PCR, a mixture combining 60 forward primers for TCR Vbeta segments and 13 reverse primers for TCR Jbeta segments was used. The CDR3 region of rearranged TCR beta genes was amplified from genomic DNA by a multiplex PCR assay. The Illumina HiSeq System was used to sequence the amplified TCR beta libraries as 87-base-pair reads. In the source study's methods: In a later analysis, roughly 80 million unique TCR beta chains were counted across the roughly 610 repertoires, and roughly 9.9 million of these chains were shared by at least two donors. Raw reads were error-corrected and collapsed into unique sequences by a nearest-neighbor algorithm in which closely related sequences were merged to remove PCR and sequencing errors. To assign V, D and J gene segments, CDR3 sequences were aligned to IMGT reference sequences. For a sequence to be retained, a match of at least six nucleotides to both a V gene segment and a J gene segment was required. A rearrangement counted as productive if the CDR3 had no stop codons and remained in frame with V and J, and every other rearrangement counted as non-productive. Following IMGT convention, CDR3 was defined as the stretch from the second conserved V-encoded cysteine up to the conserved J-encoded phenylalanine. Sequences without an unambiguous match to a single V gene segment were excluded from the earlier analysis of a few hundred of the donors. An earlier analysis of a few hundred of the donors classified V segments as functional when productive rearrangements were above 56.7% and as segregating when the standard deviation between donors was above 5%. A statistical classification framework was built to diagnose cytomegalovirus status from the catalog of TCR beta chain sequences. In a later analysis, TCR nucleotide sequences were compared against IMGT/GENE-DB human TR gene sequences so that V and J genes could be assigned. A later analysis assigned CDR3 sequences and most-parsimonious VDJ recombination scenarios with the TCRdist pipeline. A later analysis defined each TCR beta chain by its CDR3 amino acid sequence plus V-gene family, and excluded reads lacking a unique V-gene family. In a later analysis, nearly 600 highly shared, low-generation-probability nucleotide sequences were removed to address suspected cross-contamination and a sequencing artifact. In a later analysis, a clonal expansion index was calculated for each public chain from normalized within-repertoire ranks of inferred template counts. A later analysis computed generation probabilities with a VDJ recombination model fitted to out-of-frame rearrangements, and checked the results against IGoR. In a later analysis, TCR-TCR, TCR-HLA and TCR-CMV co-occurrence was scored with hypergeometric tests, and a repertoire-size bias correction was applied to TCR pairs. In a later analysis, false discovery rates were estimated by permuting HLA or CMV assignments 20 times. A later analysis grouped co-occurring TCRs with DBSCAN, adding TCRdist sequence similarity when clustering within HLA-allele-positive subsets. For co-occurrence clustering, repertoires with fewer than 30,000 or more than 120,000 public chains were excluded, along with 5 or 6 repertoires with anomalous nucleotide sharing. TCRdb took this table from immuneACCESS and kept in-frame rearrangements with V and J called. Such tables lack part of the clones; where checked against another copy, unresolved V genes explain under half of the gap, and the rest is unexplained. That table supplies the V and J calls and clone size; D and trimming were determined from the DNA. Recorded for this sample are over 150,000 clones; under 90% of them occurred a single time. Of the sample, 0.098% falls within the top ten clones.

CDR1 SGHNT and CDR2 YENEEA were looked up in the germline V gene. V drops 3 bases and J drops 0 bases, leaving 9 bases in between. The CDR3 measures 15 amino acids from cysteine to phenylalanine. The only DNA kept is the CDR3, 45 bases in frame from the first base. This clone appeared a few times. The specificity of this receptor is unknown. The input lacks base qualities; no much larger clone sits a single base away. The cohort was made up of roughly 670 healthy bone marrow donors. Cohort members were all nominally healthy when sampled, although unrecorded immune exposures were likely present. The donor was CMV seronegative and was included in the group of approximately 350 seronegative cohort members. Every donor gave a peripheral blood sample, and the peripheral blood mononuclear cells from that sample were used for TCR beta sequencing. The Qiagen DNeasy Blood Extraction Kit was used to extract genomic DNA from the blood cell samples.

The chain is encoded by TRBV11-3 joined to TRBJ2-1; the best D guess is TRBD2, with 6 bases matching. This clonotype was obtained from a boy aged 2 to 10 in good health and CMV-seronegative. Material for sequencing was PBMCs. This receptor carries the CDR3 CASSFSTSSYNEQFF. In nucleotide form, the sequence is TGTGCCAGCAGCTTTTCGACTAGCTCCTACAATGAGCAGTTCTTC.